Listed here are 17 T cell receptor beta chains from one sample, sequenced in a study of T cell changes during pregnancy in multiple sclerosis. The method was immunoSEQ multiplex PCR; TCRdb's version includes in-frame clones alone and lacks a portion of them. This sample yields about 51,000 clones, of which roughly 93% are seen a single time; under 2% belongs to the top ten. Material: peripheral blood, obtained in the second trimester of pregnancy. These receptors were taken from a female donor with multiple sclerosis, enrolled in a pregnancy study.

This chain links TRBV6-1 with TRBJ2-2, with D hard to call. V lost 6 bases and J lost 1, with 3 bases in between. Germline assignment: CDR1 MNHNS and CDR2 SASEGT. The CDR3 is 12 residues long. CDR3 protein: CASSKNTGELFF. CDR3 DNA sequence: TGTGCCAGCAGCAAGAACACCGGGGAGCTGTTTTTT.

The V and J genes are TRBV7-9 and TRBJ1-4; 7 bases are shared with TRBD1. Germline lookup yields CDR1 SEHNR and CDR2 FQNEAQ (reference sequence). The CDR3 runs 17 residues. V was pared by 2 bases and J by 4 bases, with 10 bases of the junction left unmatched. The DNA for the CDR3 is TGTGCCAGCAGCTTAAGGCTTGTGGGACAGAGTAATGAAAAACTGTTTTTT. Translating gives CASSLRLVGQSNEKLFF.

Points on this clone: Germline is not matched at one junction end, which may reflect a read error. The rearrangement links TRBV2 to TRBJ1-5; perhaps TRBD1 as D (5 bases). Germline-derived CDR1 and CDR2 are SNHLY and FYNNEI. This CDR3 spans 15 amino acids. This CDR3 reads CASGETGYSNQPQHF. Written as DNA, the CDR3 is TGTGCCAGCGGTGAAACAGGATATAGCAATCAGCCCCAGCATTTT.

The chain combines TRBV13 with TRBJ1-2; D remains unclear. The germline gives CDR1 PRHDT, CDR2 FYEKMQ (reference sequence). V was shortened by 4 bases and J by 0 bases, with 6 bases between the two germline ends. The CDR3 is made up of 13 amino acids. This chain's CDR3 is CASSSSPNYGYTF. The CDR3 nucleotides are TGTGCCAGCAGCTCCAGTCCTAACTATGGCTACACCTTC.

This chain connects TRBV5-6 to TRBJ1-5; possibly TRBD1 for D (5 bases). CDR3 length equals 12 residues. V was pared by 2 bases and J by 5 bases, with 5 bases between. Germline values: CDR1 SGHDT, CDR2 YYEEEE. CDR3 nucleotide sequence: TGTGCCAGCAGCTTCAGGGATCAGCCCCAGCATTTT. The encoded protein is CASSFRDQPQHF.

This clone was picked up one time. The genes are TRBV5-1 and TRBJ1-2; the D is unclear. The V end was cut by 0 bases, the J end by 0 bases, with 9 bases between. Per the germline V gene, CDR1 is SGHRS and CDR2 is YFSETQ. CDR3 length equals 15 residues. The CDR3 sequence is CASSLAGETNYGYTF. The DNA of the CDR3 is TGCGCCAGCAGCTTGGCCGGAGAAACTAACTATGGCTACACCTTC. The full variable domain, with the rest looked up from reference TRBV5-1 and TRBJ1-2, is KAGVTQTPRYLIKTRGQQVTLSCSPISGHRSVSWYQQTPGQGLQFLFEYFSETQRNKGNFPGRFSGRQFSNSRSEMNVSTLELGDSALYLCASSLAGETNYGYTFGSGTRLTVV.

This clone has just a few counts. V usage is TRBV7-2 and J usage is TRBJ2-5; the D gene is possibly TRBD2 (5 bases). The germline V gene has CDR1 SGHTA and CDR2 FQGNSA. V was trimmed by 1 base and J by 5 bases, leaving 8 bases between them. This CDR3 contains 13 residues. CDR3: CASSLGGLETQYF. CDR3 DNA: TGTGCCAGCAGCTTAGGAGGGTTGGAGACCCAGTACTTC. Supplemented by reference TRBV7-2 and TRBJ2-5, the full variable domain reads GAGVSQSPSNKVTEKGKDVELRCDPISGHTALYWYRQSLGQGLEFLIYFQGNSAPDKSGLPSDRFSAERTGGSVSTLTIQRTQQEDSAVYLCASSLGGLETQYFGPGTRLLVL.

J is TRBJ2-7 and V is TRBV7-8, with D possibly TRBD2 on 5 matching bases. V lost 3 bases to trimming and J lost 0 bases, with 12 bases between them. The CDR3 is 15 amino acids. Germline CDR1 reads SGHVS; CDR2 reads FQNEAQ. CDR3 coding DNA: TGTGCCAGCAGCTTGGAGGTGGGGAGCTCCTACGAGCAGTACTTC. Translated, it gives CASSLEVGSSYEQYF. The complete variable domain, with remaining parts taken from reference TRBV7-8 and TRBJ2-7, reads GAGVSQSPRYKVAKRGQDVALRCDPISGHVSLFWYQQALGQGPEFLTYFQNEAQLDKSGLPSDRFFAERPEGSVSTLKIQRTQQEDSAVYLCASSLEVGSSYEQYFGPGTRLTVT.

The chain employs TRBV7-9 and TRBJ2-7, with TRBD2 identical over 9 bases. CDR1 SEHNR and CDR2 FQNEAQ come from the germline V gene (reference sequence). Trimming took 0 bases from V and 3 from J; bases not matched to a gene: 3. The CDR3 is 15 amino acids. CDR3 sequence reads: CASSLAASGNYEQYF. The CDR3 DNA is TGTGCCAGCAGCTTAGCGGCTAGCGGGAACTACGAGCAGTACTTC.

V usage is TRBV9 and J usage is TRBJ1-2, with 7 bases fitting TRBD1. The junction had 9 bases not matched to a gene; V was cut back by 3 bases and J by 10 bases. The germline V gene has CDR1 SGDLS and CDR2 YYNGEE. The CDR3 consists of 13 residues. CDR3 sequence: CASSAWDRLTYTF. The DNA of the CDR3 is TGTGCCAGCAGCGCCTGGGACAGACTTACCTACACCTTC.

V usage is TRBV2 and J usage is TRBJ2-7; perhaps TRBD1 as D (7 bases). Trimming took off 7 bases at V and 3 bases at J, with 19 bases between the two ends. CDR3 size: 15 residues. Germline loops: CDR1 SNHLY, CDR2 FYNNEI. The CDR3 is CASTRGSGGNYEQYF. The CDR3 DNA reads as TGTGCCAGCACCAGGGGGTCAGGGGGGAACTACGAGCAGTACTTC. Full variable domain (rest looked up from reference TRBV2 and TRBJ2-7): EPEVTQTPSHQVTQMGQEVILRCVPISNHLYFYWYRQILGQKVEFLVSFYNNEISEKSEIFDDQFSVERPDGSNFTLKIRSTKLEDSAMYFCASTRGSGGNYEQYFGPGTRLTVT.

The J gene is TRBJ2-5, the V gene TRBV7-2; perhaps TRBD2 as D (5 bases). This CDR3 contains 14 residues. In germline, CDR1 is SGHTA, CDR2 FQGNSA. V lost 5 bases and J lost 4, with 14 bases in between. As DNA, the CDR3 is TGTGCCAGCAGCCCCTACGGGGTAGGAGAGACCCAGTACTTC. It translates to CASSPYGVGETQYF.

In this sample, this clone turned up once. The chain combines TRBV9 with TRBJ2-1; D remains unclear. The germline CDR1 and CDR2 sequences are SGDLS and YYNGEE. The V end was cut by 0 bases, the J end by 7 bases, with 8 bases between. The CDR3 length is 13 residues. CDR3 sequence reads: CASSVVSGNEQFF. The DNA for the CDR3 is TGTGCCAGCAGCGTAGTTTCCGGGAATGAGCAGTTCTTC.

This sequence joins TRBV7-2 and TRBJ2-7; 8 bases are shared with TRBD2. The junction had 6 bases not matched to a gene; V was cut back by 1 base and J by 4 bases. The CDR3 totals 15 residues. Germline CDR1 and CDR2: SGHTA and FQGNSA. In DNA form, the CDR3 reads TGTGCCAGCAGCTTAGGTATAGCGGGAACTTACGAGCAGTACTTC. Amino acids: CASSLGIAGTYEQYF.

The chain is built from TRBV28 and TRBJ2-7; TRBD2 matches 11 bases. In germline, CDR1 is MDHEN, CDR2 SYDVKM. V dropped 5 bases and J dropped 7; count of bases not matched to a gene: 7. CDR3 length equals 14 residues. The CDR3 DNA follows: TGTGCCAGCAGTCCCCCGACTAGCGGGGCTGAGCAGTACTTC. Protein product: CASSPPTSGAEQYF.

The V and J genes are TRBV4-3 and TRBJ2-6, with D unclear. The germline V gene encodes CDR1 LGHNA and CDR2 YSLEER. The CDR3 runs 16 residues. The V end was cut by 0 bases, the J end by 1 base, with 7 bases between. CDR3 region: CASSQEASSGANVLTF. The CDR3 nucleotides read TGCGCCAGCAGCCAAGAGGCCAGTTCTGGGGCCAACGTCCTGACTTTC.

CDR3 amino acids: CSVFLQRYYNEQFF. In nucleotides, the CDR3 is TGCAGCGTATTCCTTCAGCGGTACTACAATGAGCAGTTCTTC. The V and J genes are TRBV29-1 and TRBJ2-1, with D possibly being TRBD2 (5 bases). The germline V gene has CDR1 SQVTM and CDR2 ANQGSEA. This CDR3 contains 14 residues. V was cut by 6 bases and J by 3 bases, with 15 bases left in between.